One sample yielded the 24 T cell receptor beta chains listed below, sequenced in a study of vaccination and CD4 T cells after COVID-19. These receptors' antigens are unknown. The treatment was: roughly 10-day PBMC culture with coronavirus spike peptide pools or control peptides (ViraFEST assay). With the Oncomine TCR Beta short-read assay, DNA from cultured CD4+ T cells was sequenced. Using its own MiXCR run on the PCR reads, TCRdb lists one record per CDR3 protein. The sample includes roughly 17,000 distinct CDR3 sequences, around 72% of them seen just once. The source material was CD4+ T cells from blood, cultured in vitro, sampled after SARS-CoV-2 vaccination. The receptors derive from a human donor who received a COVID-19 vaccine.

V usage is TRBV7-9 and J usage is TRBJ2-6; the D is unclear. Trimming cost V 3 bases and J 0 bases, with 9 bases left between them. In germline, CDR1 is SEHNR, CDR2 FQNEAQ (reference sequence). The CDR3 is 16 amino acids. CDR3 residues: CASSFTSSSGANVLTF. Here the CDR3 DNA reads TGTGCCAGCAGCTTCACCTCTAGCTCTGGGGCCAACGTCCTGACTTTC.

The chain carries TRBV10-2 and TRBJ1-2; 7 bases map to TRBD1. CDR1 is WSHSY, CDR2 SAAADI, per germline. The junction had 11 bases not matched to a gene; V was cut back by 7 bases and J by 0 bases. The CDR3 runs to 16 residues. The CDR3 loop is CASKLRDSGANYGYTF. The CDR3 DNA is TGCGCCAGCAAGCTGCGGGACAGTGGAGCTAACTATGGCTACACCTTC.

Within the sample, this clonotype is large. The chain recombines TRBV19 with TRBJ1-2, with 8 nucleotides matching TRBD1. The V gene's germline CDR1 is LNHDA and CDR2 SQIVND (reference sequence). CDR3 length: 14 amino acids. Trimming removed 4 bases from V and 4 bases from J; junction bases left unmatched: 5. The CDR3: CASSTGDRGYGYTF. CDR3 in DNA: TGTGCCAGTAGTACAGGTGACAGGGGCTATGGCTACACCTTC. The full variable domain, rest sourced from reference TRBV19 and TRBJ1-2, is DGGITQSPKYLFRKEGQNVTLSCEQNLNHDAMYWYRQDPGQGLRLIYYSQIVNDFQKGDIAEGYSVSREKKESFPLTVTSAQKNPTAFYLCASSTGDRGYGYTFGSGTRLTVV.

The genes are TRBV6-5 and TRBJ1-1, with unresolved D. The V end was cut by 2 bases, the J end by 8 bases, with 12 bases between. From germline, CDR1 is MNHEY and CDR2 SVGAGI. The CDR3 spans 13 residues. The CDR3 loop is CASSYAEGMEAFF. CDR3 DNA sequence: TGTGCCAGCAGTTACGCCGAGGGTATGGAAGCTTTCTTT.

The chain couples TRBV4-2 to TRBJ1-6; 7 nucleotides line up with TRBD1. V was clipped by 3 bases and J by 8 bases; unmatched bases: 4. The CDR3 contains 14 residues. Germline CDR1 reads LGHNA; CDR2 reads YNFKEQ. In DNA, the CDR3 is TGTGCCAGCAGCCAGAGACAGGGAGATTCACCCCTCCACTTT. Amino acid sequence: CASSQRQGDSPLHF.

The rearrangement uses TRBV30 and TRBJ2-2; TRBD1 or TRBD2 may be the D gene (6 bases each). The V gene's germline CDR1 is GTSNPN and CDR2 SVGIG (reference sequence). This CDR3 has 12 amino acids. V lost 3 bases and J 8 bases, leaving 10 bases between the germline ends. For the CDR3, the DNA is TGTGCCTGGAGGCAGGGGAGGGGGGAGCTGTTTTTT. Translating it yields CAWRQGRGELFF.

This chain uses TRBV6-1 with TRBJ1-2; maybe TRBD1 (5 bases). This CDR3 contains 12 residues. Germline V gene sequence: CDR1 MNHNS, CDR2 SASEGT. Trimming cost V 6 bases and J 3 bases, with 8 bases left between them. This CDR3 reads CASSLGDYGYTF. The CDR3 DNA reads TGTGCCAGCAGCCTAGGGGACTATGGCTACACCTTC.

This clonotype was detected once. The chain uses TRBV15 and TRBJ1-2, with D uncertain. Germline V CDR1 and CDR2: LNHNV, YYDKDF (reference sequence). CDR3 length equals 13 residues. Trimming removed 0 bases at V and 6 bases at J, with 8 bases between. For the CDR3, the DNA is TGTGCCACCAGCAGAGATCGGTCGGATGGCTACACCTTC. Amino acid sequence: CATSRDRSDGYTF. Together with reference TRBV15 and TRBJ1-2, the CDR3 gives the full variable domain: DAMVIQNPRYQVTQFGKPVTLSCSQTLNHNVMYWYQQKSSQAPKLLFHYYDKDFNNEADTPDNFQSRRPNTSFCFLDIRSPGLGDTAMYLCATSRDRSDGYTFGSGTRLTVV.

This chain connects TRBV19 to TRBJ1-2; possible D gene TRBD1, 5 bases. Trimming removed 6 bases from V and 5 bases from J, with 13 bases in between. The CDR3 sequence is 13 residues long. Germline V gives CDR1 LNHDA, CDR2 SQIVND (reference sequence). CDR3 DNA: TGTGCCAGTAGCTTAAGGGGAGGGTATGGCTACACCTTC. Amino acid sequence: CASSLRGGYGYTF.

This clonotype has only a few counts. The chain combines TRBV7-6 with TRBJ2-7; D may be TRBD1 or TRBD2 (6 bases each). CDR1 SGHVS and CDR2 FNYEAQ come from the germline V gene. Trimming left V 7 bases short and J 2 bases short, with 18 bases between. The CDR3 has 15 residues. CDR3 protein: CASTPSGGPTYEQYF. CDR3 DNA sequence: TGTGCCAGCACCCCGAGTGGGGGGCCCACCTACGAGCAGTACTTC.

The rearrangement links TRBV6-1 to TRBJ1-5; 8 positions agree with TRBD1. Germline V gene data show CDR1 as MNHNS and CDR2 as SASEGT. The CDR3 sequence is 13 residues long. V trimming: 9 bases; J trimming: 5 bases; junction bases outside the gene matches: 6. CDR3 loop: CASRTGQHQPQHF. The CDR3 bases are TGTGCCAGTCGGACAGGGCAACATCAGCCCCAGCATTTT.

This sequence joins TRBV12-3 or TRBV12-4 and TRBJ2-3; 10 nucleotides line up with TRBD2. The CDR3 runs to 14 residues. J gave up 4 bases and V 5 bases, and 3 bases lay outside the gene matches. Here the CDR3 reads CASSQGLASDTQYF. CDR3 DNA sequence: TGTGCCAGCAGTCAGGGACTAGCGTCAGATACGCAGTATTTT.

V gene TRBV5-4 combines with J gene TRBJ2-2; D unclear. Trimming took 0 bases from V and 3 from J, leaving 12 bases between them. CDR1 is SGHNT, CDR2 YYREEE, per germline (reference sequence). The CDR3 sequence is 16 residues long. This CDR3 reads CASSLVSGMDTGELFF. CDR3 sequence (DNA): TGTGCCAGCAGCTTGGTCTCGGGTATGGACACCGGGGAGCTGTTTTTT. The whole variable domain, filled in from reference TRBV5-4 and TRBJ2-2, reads ETGVTQSPTHLIKTRGQQVTLRCSSQSGHNTVSWYQQALGQGPQFIFQYYREEENGRGNFPPRFSGLQFPNYSSELNVNALELDDSALYLCASSLVSGMDTGELFFGEGSRLTVL.

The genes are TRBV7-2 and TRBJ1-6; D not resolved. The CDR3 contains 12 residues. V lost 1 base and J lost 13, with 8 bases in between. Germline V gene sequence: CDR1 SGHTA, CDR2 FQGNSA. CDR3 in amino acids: CASSLDERPLHF. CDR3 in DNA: TGTGCCAGCAGCTTAGACGAGAGGCCCCTCCACTTT.

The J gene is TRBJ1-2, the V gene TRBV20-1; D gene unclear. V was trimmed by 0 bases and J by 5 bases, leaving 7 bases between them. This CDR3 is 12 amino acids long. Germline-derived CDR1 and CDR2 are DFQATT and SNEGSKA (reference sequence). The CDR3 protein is CSAREARYGYTF. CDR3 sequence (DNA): TGCAGTGCTAGAGAGGCGCGTTATGGCTACACCTTC.

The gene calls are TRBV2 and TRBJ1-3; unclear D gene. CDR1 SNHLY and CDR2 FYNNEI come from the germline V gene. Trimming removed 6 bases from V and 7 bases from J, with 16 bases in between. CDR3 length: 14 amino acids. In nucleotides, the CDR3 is TGTGCCAGCAGGATGGTGGGGAGTGGGAACACCATATATTTT. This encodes CASRMVGSGNTIYF. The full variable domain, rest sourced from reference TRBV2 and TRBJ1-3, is EPEVTQTPSHQVTQMGQEVILRCVPISNHLYFYWYRQILGQKVEFLVSFYNNEISEKSEIFDDQFSVERPDGSNFTLKIRSTKLEDSAMYFCASRMVGSGNTIYFGEGSWLTVV.

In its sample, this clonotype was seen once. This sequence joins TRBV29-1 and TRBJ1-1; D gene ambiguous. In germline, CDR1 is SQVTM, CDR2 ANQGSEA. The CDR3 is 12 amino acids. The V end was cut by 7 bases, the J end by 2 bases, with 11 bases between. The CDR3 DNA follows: TGCAGCGCGAACGACGGTAACACTGAAGCTTTCTTT. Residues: CSANDGNTEAFF.

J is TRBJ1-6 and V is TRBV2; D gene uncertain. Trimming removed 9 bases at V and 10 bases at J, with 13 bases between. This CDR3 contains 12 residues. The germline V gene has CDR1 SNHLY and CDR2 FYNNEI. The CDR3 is CASRRVRSPLHF. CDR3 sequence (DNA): TGTGCCAGTAGGAGGGTAAGATCACCCCTCCACTTT.

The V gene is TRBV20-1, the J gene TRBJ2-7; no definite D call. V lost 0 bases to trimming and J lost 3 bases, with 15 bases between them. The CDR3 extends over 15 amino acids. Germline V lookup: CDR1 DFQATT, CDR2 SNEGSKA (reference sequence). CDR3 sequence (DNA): TGCAGTGCTAGAGATGTTGGCAGGAGCCACTACGAGCAGTACTTC. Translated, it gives CSARDVGRSHYEQYF.

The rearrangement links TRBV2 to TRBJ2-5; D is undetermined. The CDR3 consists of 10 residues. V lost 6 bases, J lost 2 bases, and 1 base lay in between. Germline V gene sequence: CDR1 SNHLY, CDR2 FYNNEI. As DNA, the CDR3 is TGTGCCAGCAGACAAGAGACCCAGTACTTC. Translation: CASRQETQYF.

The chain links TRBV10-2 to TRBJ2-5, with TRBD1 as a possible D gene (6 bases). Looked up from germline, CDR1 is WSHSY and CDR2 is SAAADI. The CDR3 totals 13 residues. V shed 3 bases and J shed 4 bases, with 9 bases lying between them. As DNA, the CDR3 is TGCGCCAGCAGTGACAGGGGCCCAGAGACCCAGTACTTC. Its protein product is CASSDRGPETQYF.

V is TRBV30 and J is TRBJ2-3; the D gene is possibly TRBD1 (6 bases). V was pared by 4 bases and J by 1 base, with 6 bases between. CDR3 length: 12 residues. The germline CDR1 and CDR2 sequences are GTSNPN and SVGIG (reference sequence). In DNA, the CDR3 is TGTGCCTGGACAGGGGGCACAGATACGCAGTATTTT. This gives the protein CAWTGGTDTQYF.

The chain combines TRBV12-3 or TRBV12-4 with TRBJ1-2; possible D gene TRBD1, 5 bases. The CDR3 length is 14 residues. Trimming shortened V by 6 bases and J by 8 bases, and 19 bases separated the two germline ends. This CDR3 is CASSEGVSGNGYTF. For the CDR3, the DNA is TGTGCCAGCAGCGAAGGGGTATCAGGGAACGGCTACACCTTC.

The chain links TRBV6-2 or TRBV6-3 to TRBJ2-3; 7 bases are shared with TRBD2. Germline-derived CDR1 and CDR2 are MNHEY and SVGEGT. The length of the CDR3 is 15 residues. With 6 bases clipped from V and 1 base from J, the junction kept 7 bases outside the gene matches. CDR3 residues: CASRTSGAGTDTQYF. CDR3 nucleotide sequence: TGTGCCAGCAGGACGAGCGGGGCTGGCACAGATACGCAGTATTTT.